Each of the 5 T cell receptor beta chains below was sequenced from the same sample in a study of neurological immune-mediated disorders. One entry per CDR3 protein, called by TCRdb with MiXCR from the 5' RACE reads. The repertoire includes about 21,000 distinct CDR3 sequences, more than 14% of them detected once, and approximately 15% sits in the top ten. Sequencing was carried out using PBMCs. These receptor sequences come from a female donor with HTLV-1-associated myelopathy (HAM/TSP).

Concerning this clonotype: A much bigger clone sits one base away, suggesting this may be a read error. The chain combines TRBV7-6 with TRBJ1-5; D might be TRBD1 (5 bases). This CDR3 contains 15 residues. In germline, CDR1 is SGHVS, CDR2 FNYEAQ. The CDR3 loop reads CANSPSVGGNQPQHF. CDR3 nucleotide sequence: TGTGCCAACAGCCCAAGTGTCGGGGGAAATCAGCCCCAGCATTTT. Drawing the rest from reference TRBV7-6 and TRBJ1-5, the complete variable domain is GAGVSQSPRYKVTKRGQDVALRCDPISGHVSLYWYRQALGQGPEFLTYFNYEAQQDKSGLPNDRFSAERPEGSISTLTIQRTEQRDSAMYRCANSPSVGGNQPQHFGDGTRLSIL.

The gene calls are TRBV11-2 and TRBJ2-5; maybe TRBD2 (6 bases). CDR3 size: 13 residues. CDR1 SGHAT and CDR2 FQNNGV come from the germline V gene. The CDR3, as DNA: TGTGTCAACAGCTTTGTGGGGGGAGAGACCCAGTACTTC. Protein sequence: CVNSFVGGETQYF.

By its share, this clonotype is medium-sized (0.01 to 0.1%). CDR3 in DNA: TGTGCCAGCAGTTCCCGGGGGGGCACAGATACGCAGTATTTT. This sequence encodes CASSSRGGTDTQYF. This chain connects TRBV28 to TRBJ2-3; 7 bases map to TRBD2. This CDR3 region has 14 residues. Trimming cost V 4 bases and J 1 base; bases outside gene matches: 2. Germline V gene sequence: CDR1 MDHEN, CDR2 SYDVKM.

This clonotype was observed at least ten times. The chain carries TRBV20-1 and TRBJ2-4; D is uncertain. This CDR3 region has 13 residues. CDR1 is DFQATT, CDR2 SNEGSKA, per germline (reference sequence). V lost 3 bases and J lost 2, with 8 bases in between. This chain's CDR3 is CSASNTPKNIQYF. CDR3 coding DNA: TGCAGTGCTAGTAATACCCCCAAAAACATTCAGTACTTC.

In this sample, this clonotype turned up many times. V and J are TRBV5-5 and TRBJ2-3; no clear D gene. Deletions cut 0 bases from V and 10 bases from J, with 18 bases between. The CDR3 totals 15 residues. Germline V CDR1 and CDR2: SGHKS, YYEKEE (reference sequence). The CDR3 DNA sequence: TGTGCCAGCAGCTTGGTTCCGGAGACTGGCGGTGCGCAGTATTTT. Translating gives CASSLVPETGGAQYF.